Each of the 2 T cell receptor beta chains below was sequenced from the same sample in a study of cytomegalovirus exposure and HLA in healthy donors. 60 Vbeta and 13 Jbeta primers were used in PCR. Sequencing used immunoSEQ multiplex PCR; TCRdb keeps in-frame clones, though not all of them. The table includes 100,000 to 150,000 clones, roughly 70% detected once. Input material: PBMCs. The receptors here all came from a man aged 35 to 55 in good health and CMV-seropositive.

The chain carries TRBV29-1 and TRBJ1-4; TRBD1 aligns across 11 bases. V gave up 0 bases and J gave up 8 bases; unmatched junction bases: 5. This CDR3 spans 15 amino acids. Per the germline V gene, CDR1 is SQVTM and CDR2 is ANQGSEA. DNA for the CDR3: TGCAGCGTTGAAGAGACGCGGACAGGGGGCGAAAAACTGTTTTTT. This encodes CSVEETRTGGEKLFF. Full variable domain (remainder filled in from reference TRBV29-1 and TRBJ1-4): SAVISQKPSRDICQRGTSLTIQCQVDSQVTMMFWYRQQPGQSLTLIATANQGSEATYESGFVIDKFPISRPNLTFSTLTVSNMSPEDSSIYLCSVEETRTGGEKLFFGSGTQLSVL.

In this sample, this clone turned up once. The genes are TRBV5-1 and TRBJ2-7; 11 positions agree with TRBD2. The CDR3 contains 21 residues. The junction had 26 bases not matched to a gene; V was cut back by 4 bases and J by 5 bases. Per germline, CDR1 SGHRS and CDR2 YFSETQ. This CDR3 is CASSLRDSRITLAGGGHEQYF. The CDR3 DNA sequence: TGCGCCAGCAGCCTCCGGGACAGCCGAATTACCCTAGCGGGAGGAGGCCACGAGCAGTACTTC.